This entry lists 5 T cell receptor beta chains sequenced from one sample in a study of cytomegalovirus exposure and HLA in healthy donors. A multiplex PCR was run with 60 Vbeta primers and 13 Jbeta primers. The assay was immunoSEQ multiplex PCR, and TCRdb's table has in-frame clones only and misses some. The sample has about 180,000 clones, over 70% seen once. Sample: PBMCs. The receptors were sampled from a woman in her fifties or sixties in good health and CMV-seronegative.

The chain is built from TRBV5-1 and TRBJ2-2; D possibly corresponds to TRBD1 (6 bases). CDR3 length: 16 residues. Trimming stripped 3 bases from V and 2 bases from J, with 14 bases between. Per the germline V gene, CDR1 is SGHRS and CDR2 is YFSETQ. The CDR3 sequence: CASSSPTGPNTGELFF. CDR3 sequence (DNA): TGCGCCAGCAGCTCCCCGACAGGACCCAACACCGGGGAGCTGTTTTTT.

CDR3 sequence: CASSQDPGTSGSNEQFF. DNA of the CDR3: TGTGCCAGCAGCCAAGACCCCGGGACTAGCGGATCAAATGAGCAGTTCTTC. The rearrangement links TRBV4-2 to TRBJ2-1, with 11 bases fitting TRBD2. Germline V gene sequence: CDR1 LGHNA, CDR2 YNFKEQ. This CDR3 comprises 17 residues. V shed 0 bases and J 7 bases; nucleotides not matched to a gene: 8.

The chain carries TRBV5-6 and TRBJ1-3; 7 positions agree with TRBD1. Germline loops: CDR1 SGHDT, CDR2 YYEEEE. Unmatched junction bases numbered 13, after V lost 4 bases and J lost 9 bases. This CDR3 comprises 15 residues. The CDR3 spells CASSLEQGIRGTIYF. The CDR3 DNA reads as TGTGCCAGCAGCCTAGAACAGGGGATCCGTGGCACCATATATTTT. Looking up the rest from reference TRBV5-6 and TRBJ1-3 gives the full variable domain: DAGVTQSPTHLIKTRGQQVTLRCSPKSGHDTVSWYQQALGQGPQFIFQYYEEEERQRGNFPDRFSGHQFPNYSSELNVNALLLGDSALYLCASSLEQGIRGTIYFGEGSWLTVV.

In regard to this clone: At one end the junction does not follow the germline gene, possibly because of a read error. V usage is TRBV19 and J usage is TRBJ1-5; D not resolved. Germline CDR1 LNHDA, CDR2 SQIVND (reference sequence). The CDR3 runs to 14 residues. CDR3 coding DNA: TGTGCGAGTAACACGCCGGGGTTCGATCAGCCCCAGCATTTT. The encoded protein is CASNTPGFDQPQHF. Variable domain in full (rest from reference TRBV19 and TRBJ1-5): DGGITQSPKYLFRKEGQNVTLSCEQNLNHDAMYWYRQDPGQGLRLIYYSQIVNDFQKGDIAEGYSVSREKKESFPLTVTSAQKNPTAFYLCASNTPGFDQPQHFGDGTRLSIL.

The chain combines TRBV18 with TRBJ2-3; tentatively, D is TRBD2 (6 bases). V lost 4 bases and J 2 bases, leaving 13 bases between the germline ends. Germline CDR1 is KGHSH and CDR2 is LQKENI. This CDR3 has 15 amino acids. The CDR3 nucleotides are TGTGCCAGCTCACTAGATAGCGGAAACACAGATACGCAGTATTTT. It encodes CASSLDSGNTDTQYF.